This T cell receptor (beta chain) was retrieved from a study of CD8 T cells in ankylosing spondylitis. Germline CDR1 is SGHRS and CDR2 is YFSETQ. The CDR3 extends over 16 amino acids. Trimming shortened V by 4 bases and J by 7 bases, and 24 bases separated the two germline ends. This clonotype showed up just a few times. Antigen unknown. By quantitative 5'-RACE with molecular barcodes, the TCR beta libraries were made. One entry per CDR3 protein results from TCRdb running MiXCR on the 5' RACE reads. Of roughly 450,000 distinct CDR3 sequences in the sample, roughly 27% were seen once. Findings and caveats of the study: Peripheral blood held disease-linked clones only at relatively low frequency, and these were CD8+. Within matched ankylosing spondylitis synovial fluid, disease-linked clones were reportedly significantly enriched. Typical of ankylosing spondylitis blood, it appeared, was a TCR beta motif of several highly homologous variants. Earlier literature documents some of the motif variants in reactive arthritis synovial fluid and blood.

The clonotype originates from a male donor with ankylosing spondylitis. The sequencing sample was made of blood, either unsorted or a sorted T cell fraction (not recorded which). This sequence joins TRBV5-1 and TRBJ2-7; D might be TRBD1 (6 bases). CDR3 DNA sequence: TGCGCCAGCAGCGAAGGCTGGACAGCAACCATCGCTGAGCAGTACTTC. Protein: CASSEGWTATIAEQYF.